What follows are 17 T cell receptor beta chains derived from one specimen sequenced in a study of blood T cells in healthy people across ages. Primed by a sample-barcoded 5' primer and a J-beta primer mix, a second PCR proceeded for about 6 to 12 cycles. TCRdb ran MiXCR on the 5' RACE reads and lists one entry per CDR3 protein. The table records 1.5 million to 2 million distinct CDR3 sequences, around 50% of them present only once. The source material was blood. The receptors were gathered from a woman in her 40s in good health.

The V call is TRBV6-2 or TRBV6-3, the J call TRBJ2-1; possibly TRBD2 for D (6 bases). This CDR3 region has 14 residues. The germline V gene encodes CDR1 MNHEY and CDR2 SVGEGT. The V end lost 6 bases, the J end lost 4 bases, and 13 bases lay between the germline ends. The CDR3 protein is CASRTSRTYNEQFF. CDR3 in DNA: TGTGCCAGCAGAACTAGCAGGACATACAATGAGCAGTTCTTC.

This clonotype was seen a few times. The CDR3 sequence is CASSFPSELYPYEQYF. DNA for the CDR3: TGTGCCAGCAGCTTTCCCTCCGAACTTTATCCCTACGAGCAGTACTTC. The V gene is TRBV7-2, the J gene TRBJ2-7; D is unresolved. The CDR3 has 16 amino acids. Germline lookup yields CDR1 SGHTA and CDR2 FQGNSA. Trimming shortened V by 3 bases and J by 2 bases, and 17 bases separated the two germline ends.

This clonotype has a handful of counts. V gene TRBV20-1 combines with J gene TRBJ2-3; 8 bases agree with TRBD1. Germline V gene data show CDR1 as DFQATT and CDR2 as SNEGSKA (reference sequence). The CDR3 has 16 residues. Losses at the gene ends were 5 bases for V and 6 bases for J; bases not matched to a gene: 16. This chain's CDR3 is CSAPTSDRERGDTQYF. DNA of the CDR3: TGCAGTGCTCCCACCTCGGACAGGGAGAGAGGGGATACGCAGTATTTT.

The chain recombines TRBV10-3 with TRBJ2-5; D not resolved. V shed 3 bases and J shed 1 base, with 9 bases lying between them. The CDR3 is made up of 14 amino acids. CDR1 is ENHRY, CDR2 SYGVKD, per germline. CDR3 amino acids: CAISDVRSQETQYF. DNA for the CDR3: TGTGCCATCAGTGACGTCAGGAGCCAAGAGACCCAGTACTTC.

The V and J genes are TRBV7-2 and TRBJ1-1; D uncertain. The CDR3 totals 13 residues. V lost 5 bases and J lost 7, with 14 bases in between. Germline V CDR1 and CDR2: SGHTA, FQGNSA. CDR3 residues: CASSPETGREAFF. CDR3 bases: TGTGCCAGCAGCCCGGAGACCGGGCGTGAAGCTTTCTTT.

The rearrangement uses TRBV28 and TRBJ2-7, with 8 bases lining up with TRBD1. Losses at the gene ends were 8 bases for V and 6 bases for J; bases not matched to a gene: 15. Germline CDR1 reads MDHEN; CDR2 reads SYDVKM. The CDR3 is 15 amino acids. The CDR3 bases are TGTGCCAGCTGCCCCCCGACAGGGGTGGGGACCGAGCAGTACTTC. Protein sequence: CASCPPTGVGTEQYF. The entire variable domain, with the rest obtained from reference TRBV28 and TRBJ2-7, is as follows: DVKVTQSSRYLVKRTGEKVFLECVQDMDHENMFWYRQDPGLGLRLIYFSYDVKMKEKGDIPEGYSVSREKKERFSLILESASTNQTSMYLCASCPPTGVGTEQYFGPGTRLTVT.

V gene TRBV6-6 combines with J gene TRBJ1-6; tentatively, D is TRBD1 (5 bases). CDR1 and CDR2 from the germline V gene are MNHNY and SVGAGI (reference sequence). V was clipped by 8 bases and J by 8 bases, with 16 bases between them. This CDR3 is built from 14 residues. DNA for the CDR3: TGTGCCAGCCCCACGGTGGGGGAGGATTCACCCCTCCACTTT. Its translation is CASPTVGEDSPLHF.

This rearrangement joins TRBV5-5 to TRBJ2-1; 10 bases agree with TRBD2. Near its end, the DNA agrees better with TRBJ2-7, so the J call may be wrong. The CDR3 contains 16 residues. Germline V gives CDR1 SGHKS, CDR2 YYEKEE (reference sequence). Here the CDR3 DNA reads TGTGCCAGCAGCTTGGTTCCTAGCGGGGGCTCCTACGAGCAGTACTTC. This translates into CASSLVPSGGSYEQYF.

The gene calls are TRBV12-3 or TRBV12-4 and TRBJ2-3, with 10 bases aligning to TRBD1. The CDR3 is made up of 18 amino acids. Losses at the gene ends were 6 bases for V and 7 bases for J; bases not matched to a gene: 19. CDR3 DNA: TGTGCCAGCAGCCCACGCCTCCAGGACAGGGGGGGTGGAAATACGCAGTATTTT. This gives the protein CASSPRLQDRGGGNTQYF.

This clonotype has a count of ten or more. The chain employs TRBV4-3 and TRBJ2-5, with 11 bases matching TRBD2. The CDR3 length is 16 residues. J was trimmed by 7 bases and V by 5 bases; bases with no gene match: 12. Germline V gene sequence: CDR1 LGHNA, CDR2 YSLEER. The CDR3 region has the DNA TGCGCCAGCAGCGAAACCCTAGCGGGGGGCCGCTTGACCCAGTACTTC. It encodes CASSETLAGGRLTQYF.

The chain is built from TRBV20-1 and TRBJ1-4; D perhaps matches TRBD1 (6 bases). This CDR3 contains 16 residues. Looked up from germline, CDR1 is DFQATT and CDR2 is SNEGSKA (reference sequence). V gave up 1 base and J gave up 5 bases, with 17 bases separating them. The CDR3 is CSARAYVDSWNEKLFF. Here the CDR3 DNA reads TGCAGTGCTAGAGCTTACGTGGACAGTTGGAATGAAAAACTGTTTTTT.

CDR3 sequence reads: CASSSYASDRGRPYEQYF. The DNA of the CDR3 is TGTGCCAGCAGTTCATATGCCTCGGACAGGGGAAGGCCCTACGAGCAGTACTTC. The rearrangement joins TRBV27 to TRBJ2-7, with TRBD1 matching 9 bases. From germline, CDR1 is MNHEY and CDR2 SMNVEV (reference sequence). The CDR3 loop spans 18 amino acids. The J segment lost 2 bases and the V segment lost 4 bases, leaving 15 bases of the junction unmatched.

The chain employs TRBV20-1 and TRBJ2-6; unclear D gene. V lost 2 bases and J 5 bases, leaving 7 bases between the germline ends. Looked up from germline, CDR1 is DFQATT and CDR2 is SNEGSKA (reference sequence). The CDR3 length is 13 residues. CDR3 nucleotides: TGCAGTGCTAGATCAAACTGGGCCAACGTCCTGACTTTC. Translating gives CSARSNWANVLTF.

The table lists this clonotype with a count of one. J is TRBJ2-3 and V is TRBV20-1, with D maybe TRBD2 (6 bases). The CDR3 totals 18 residues. V dropped 3 bases and J dropped 2 bases, with 24 bases sitting between them. The germline V gene has CDR1 DFQATT and CDR2 SNEGSKA (reference sequence). The CDR3 DNA is TGCAGTGCTAGGAGTGTTGGGACTCCATCAAACATCACAGATACGCAGTATTTT. It is translated as CSARSVGTPSNITDTQYF.

This clonotype was detected only a few times. The rearrangement joins TRBV7-2 to TRBJ2-7; tentatively, D is TRBD1 (6 bases). Germline CDR1 and CDR2: SGHTA and FQGNSA. The CDR3 totals 14 residues. V was trimmed by 8 bases and J by 0 bases, leaving 14 bases between them. The CDR3 region has the DNA TGTGCCAGCCGTAAAGCAGGGGCCTCCTACGAGCAGTACTTC. It yields the protein CASRKAGASYEQYF.

This clonotype was observed a few times. This chain links TRBV7-9 with TRBJ2-7, with D possibly matching TRBD1 (8 bases). V dropped 0 bases and J dropped 2 bases, with 20 bases sitting between them. The length of the CDR3 is 18 residues. Germline CDR1 is SEHNR and CDR2 is FQNEAQ (reference sequence). The DNA for the CDR3 is TGTGCCAGCAGCTTAGCGGCACCAACAGGGGGGGCGGCCTACGAGCAGTACTTC. Its protein product is CASSLAAPTGGAAYEQYF.

The rearrangement joins TRBV29-1 to TRBJ2-7; 7 bases are shared with TRBD2. The germline V gene has CDR1 SQVTM and CDR2 ANQGSEA. The CDR3 runs 14 residues. Here the CDR3 reads CSVGGAGRAYEQYF. The DNA for the CDR3 is TGCAGTGTGGGAGGCGCAGGGAGGGCCTACGAGCAGTACTTC.